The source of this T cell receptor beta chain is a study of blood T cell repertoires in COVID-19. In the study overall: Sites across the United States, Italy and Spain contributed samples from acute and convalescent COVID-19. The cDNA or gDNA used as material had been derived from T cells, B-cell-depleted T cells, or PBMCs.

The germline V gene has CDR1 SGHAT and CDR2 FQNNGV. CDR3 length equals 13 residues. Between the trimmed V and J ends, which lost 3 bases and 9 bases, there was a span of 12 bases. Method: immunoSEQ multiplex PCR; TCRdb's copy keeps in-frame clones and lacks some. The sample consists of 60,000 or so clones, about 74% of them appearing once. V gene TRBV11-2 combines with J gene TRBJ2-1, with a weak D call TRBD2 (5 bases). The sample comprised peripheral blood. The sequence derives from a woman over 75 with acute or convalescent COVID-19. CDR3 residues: CASSFGLATEQFF. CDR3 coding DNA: TGTGCCAGCAGCTTCGGCCTAGCCACTGAGCAGTTCTTC.